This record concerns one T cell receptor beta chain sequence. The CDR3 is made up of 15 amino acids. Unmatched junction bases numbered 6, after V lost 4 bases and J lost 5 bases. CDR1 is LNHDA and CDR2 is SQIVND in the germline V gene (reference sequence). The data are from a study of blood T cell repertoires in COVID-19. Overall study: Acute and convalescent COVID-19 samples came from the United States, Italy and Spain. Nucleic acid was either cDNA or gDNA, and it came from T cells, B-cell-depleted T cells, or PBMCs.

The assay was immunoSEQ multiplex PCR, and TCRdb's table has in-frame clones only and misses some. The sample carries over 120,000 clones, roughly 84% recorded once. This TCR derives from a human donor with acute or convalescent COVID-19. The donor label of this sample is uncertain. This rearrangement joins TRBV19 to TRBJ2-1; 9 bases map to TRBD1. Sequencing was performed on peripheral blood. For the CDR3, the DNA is TGTGCCAGTAGTACCGGACAGGGGTGGAACAATGAGCAGTTCTTC. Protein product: CASSTGQGWNNEQFF. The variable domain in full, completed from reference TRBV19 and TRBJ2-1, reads DGGITQSPKYLFRKEGQNVTLSCEQNLNHDAMYWYRQDPGQGLRLIYYSQIVNDFQKGDIAEGYSVSREKKESFPLTVTSAQKNPTAFYLCASSTGQGWNNEQFFGPGTRLTVL.